This is a list of T cell receptor beta chains from one sample in a study of blood T cell repertoires in COVID-19. Profiled with immunoSEQ multiplex PCR; TCRdb holds only in-frame clones, not every one. Of under 250,000 clones listed, around four fifths were seen once; the top ten hold 2% to 3%. The sample taken for sequencing was peripheral blood. Source of these receptors: a woman aged 65 to 85 with active or convalescent COVID-19. Both conserved end residues are part of each CDR3. Fields, in order: D gene, clone size, J gene, V gene, CDR3 DNA, CDR3 protein. D genes are given only for firm matches. Some rows have no size entry. The others give once, few or many, or a class for an expanded clone.

d_gene: TRBD2; abundance: -; j_gene: TRBJ2-5; v_gene: TRBV15; CDR3nt: TGTGCCACCAGCAGAATACTAGCGGGGGCTCGGGAGACCCAGTACTTC; CDR3aa: CATSRILAGARETQYF
d_gene: -; abundance: -; j_gene: TRBJ1-2; v_gene: TRBV6-5; CDR3nt: TGTGCCAGCAATCCGACAGGATCAAACTATGGCTACACCTTC; CDR3aa: CASNPTGSNYGYTF
d_gene: TRBD1; abundance: once; j_gene: TRBJ1-2; v_gene: TRBV5-6; CDR3nt: TGTGCCAGCAGCTTGCTTACAGGGGCCTATGGCTACACCTTC; CDR3aa: CASSLLTGAYGYTF
d_gene: TRBD1; abundance: -; j_gene: TRBJ1-1; v_gene: TRBV14; CDR3nt: TGTGCCAGCAGCCTCGGGACAGGGACTATTAGCACTGAAGCTTTCTTT; CDR3aa: CASSLGTGTISTEAFF
d_gene: -; abundance: once; j_gene: TRBJ1-1; v_gene: TRBV7-9; CDR3nt: TGTGCCAGCAGCTTCTCCGGACAGTCTTGGGCTGAAGCTTTCTTT; CDR3aa: CASSFSGQSWAEAFF
d_gene: TRBD1; abundance: once; j_gene: TRBJ2-5; v_gene: TRBV5-1; CDR3nt: TGCGCCAGCAGCTGGACAGGGTTCTTGGGAGAGACCCAGTACTTC; CDR3aa: CASSWTGFLGETQYF
d_gene: TRBD1; abundance: once; j_gene: TRBJ2-1; v_gene: TRBV13; CDR3nt: TGTGCCAGCAGCCCTGGACAGGGGAGGCTCAATGAGCAGTTCTTC; CDR3aa: CASSPGQGRLNEQFF
d_gene: -; abundance: -; j_gene: TRBJ2-1; v_gene: TRBV24-1; CDR3nt: TGTGCCACCAGTGACCATGACAGGAACAATGAGCAGTTCTTC; CDR3aa: CATSDHDRNNEQFF
d_gene: -; abundance: -; j_gene: TRBJ1-5; v_gene: TRBV19; CDR3nt: TGTGCCAGTAGTGCACAGCGGAGCGGCAATCAGCCCCAGCATTTT; CDR3aa: CASSAQRSGNQPQHF
d_gene: -; abundance: few; j_gene: TRBJ1-5; v_gene: TRBV9; CDR3nt: TGTGCCAGCAGCGTGGGGGACACGCCTCAGCCCCAGCATTTT; CDR3aa: CASSVGDTPQPQHF
d_gene: -; abundance: few; j_gene: TRBJ1-1; v_gene: TRBV5-4; CDR3nt: TGTGCCAGCAGCTTGTCAGGATTGAGGGGGGGGACTGAAGCTTTCTTT; CDR3aa: CASSLSGLRGGTEAFF
d_gene: -; abundance: -; j_gene: TRBJ1-2; v_gene: TRBV4-3; CDR3nt: TGCGCCAGCAGCCAAGCGGTGGCGGACAGTCTCTCCAACTATGGCTACACCTTC; CDR3aa: CASSQAVADSLSNYGYTF
d_gene: TRBD2; abundance: -; j_gene: TRBJ2-2; v_gene: TRBV6-5; CDR3nt: TGTGCCAGCAGTCTAGCGGGACAGAACACCGGGGAGCTGTTTTTT; CDR3aa: CASSLAGQNTGELFF
d_gene: -; abundance: -; j_gene: TRBJ1-3; v_gene: TRBV6-5; CDR3nt: TGTGCCAGCAGTTACGAGGGGGTGTGGGGAAACACCATATATTTT; CDR3aa: CASSYEGVWGNTIYF
d_gene: TRBD1; abundance: -; j_gene: TRBJ1-6; v_gene: TRBV6-6; CDR3nt: TGTGCCAGCAGTTCCCCGGGACAGGGGGGATACTCACCCCTCCACTTT; CDR3aa: CASSSPGQGGYSPLHF
d_gene: TRBD1; abundance: few; j_gene: TRBJ2-7; v_gene: TRBV6-5; CDR3nt: TGTGCCAGCAGTTACATCTCTGGGACAGGGGGTTACGAGCAGTACTTC; CDR3aa: CASSYISGTGGYEQYF
d_gene: -; abundance: few; j_gene: TRBJ2-3; v_gene: TRBV18; CDR3nt: TGTGCCAGCTCTCAGGGTGCCACAGATACGCAGTATTTT; CDR3aa: CASSQGATDTQYF
d_gene: -; abundance: -; j_gene: TRBJ1-2; v_gene: TRBV30; CDR3nt: TGTGCCTGGAGCGAGGATCTCTATGGCTACACCTTC; CDR3aa: CAWSEDLYGYTF
d_gene: TRBD1; abundance: -; j_gene: TRBJ1-2; v_gene: TRBV7-9; CDR3nt: TGTGCCAGCAGCGTGACAGGGACTTATGGCTACACCTTC; CDR3aa: CASSVTGTYGYTF
d_gene: TRBD2; abundance: -; j_gene: TRBJ2-1; v_gene: TRBV24-1; CDR3nt: TGTGCCACCAGTGACCCAGGGCGGGGGAGTACCTACAATGAGCAGTTCTTC; CDR3aa: CATSDPGRGSTYNEQFF
d_gene: -; abundance: -; j_gene: TRBJ2-7; v_gene: TRBV5-4; CDR3nt: TGTGCCAGCAGCCCGGGACTTTACTACGAGCAGTACTTC; CDR3aa: CASSPGLYYEQYF
d_gene: -; abundance: -; j_gene: TRBJ2-3; v_gene: TRBV11-3; CDR3nt: TGTGCCAGCAGCTTAGCGGGATACACAGATACGCAGTATTTT; CDR3aa: CASSLAGYTDTQYF
d_gene: TRBD1; abundance: -; j_gene: TRBJ1-2; v_gene: TRBV2; CDR3nt: TGTGCCAGCAGTGCAACAGGGGATGGCTACACCTTC; CDR3aa: CASSATGDGYTF
d_gene: TRBD1; abundance: once; j_gene: TRBJ1-1; v_gene: TRBV3-1/TRBV3-2; CDR3nt: TGTGCCAGCAGCCAAGCTCGACAGGGGGCCTTAACTGAAGCTTTCTTT; CDR3aa: CASSQARQGALTEAFF
d_gene: -; abundance: -; j_gene: TRBJ1-6; v_gene: TRBV30; CDR3nt: TGTGCCTGGAGTGTTGAGGACTATAATTCACCCCTCCACTTT; CDR3aa: CAWSVEDYNSPLHF
d_gene: TRBD1; abundance: -; j_gene: TRBJ2-3; v_gene: TRBV7-2; CDR3nt: TGTGCCAGCAGCTTAGAAGGGCAGGGGGCAGATACGCAGTATTTT; CDR3aa: CASSLEGQGADTQYF
d_gene: -; abundance: -; j_gene: TRBJ2-3; v_gene: TRBV6-5; CDR3nt: TGTGCCAGCAGTTACTCGATCGCGGGATACCGAGATACGCAGTATTTT; CDR3aa: CASSYSIAGYRDTQYF
d_gene: TRBD2; abundance: -; j_gene: TRBJ2-1; v_gene: TRBV7-2; CDR3nt: TGTGCCAGCCGGCGGGGACTAGCGGGTTATGAGCAGTTCTTC; CDR3aa: CASRRGLAGYEQFF
d_gene: TRBD1; abundance: few; j_gene: TRBJ2-7; v_gene: TRBV5-1; CDR3nt: TGCGCCAGCAGCGAGCGGACAGGGCTCAGCGAGCAGTACTTC; CDR3aa: CASSERTGLSEQYF
d_gene: TRBD1; abundance: -; j_gene: TRBJ2-5; v_gene: TRBV19; CDR3nt: TGTGCCAGTAGTAGCCCGGGGACAGGGGGGAGGCAGACCCAGTACTTC; CDR3aa: CASSSPGTGGRQTQYF
d_gene: -; abundance: -; j_gene: TRBJ2-3; v_gene: TRBV7-3; CDR3nt: TGTGCCAGCAGCCCTGCCGGGGCAGATACGCAGTATTTT; CDR3aa: CASSPAGADTQYF
d_gene: TRBD1; abundance: once; j_gene: TRBJ1-2; v_gene: TRBV5-1; CDR3nt: TGCGCCAGTACTCTTGACAGGGGAAACTATGGCTACACCTTC; CDR3aa: CASTLDRGNYGYTF
d_gene: TRBD1; abundance: -; j_gene: TRBJ1-2; v_gene: TRBV5-5; CDR3nt: TGTGCCAGCAGCTTTTGGACAGGTACTAGGAATGGCTACACCTTC; CDR3aa: CASSFWTGTRNGYTF
d_gene: -; abundance: -; j_gene: TRBJ2-4; v_gene: TRBV9; CDR3nt: TGTGCCAGCAACCGGGGGTCTGAAAACATTCAGTACTTC; CDR3aa: CASNRGSENIQYF
d_gene: -; abundance: -; j_gene: TRBJ1-6; v_gene: TRBV12-3/TRBV12-4; CDR3nt: TGTGCCAGCAGTTACAGTGGGTCACCCCTCCACTTT; CDR3aa: CASSYSGSPLHF
d_gene: -; abundance: -; j_gene: TRBJ2-4; v_gene: TRBV23-1; CDR3nt: TGCGCCAGCAGTCAACGGCCAGGGTTGGACATTCAGTACTTC; CDR3aa: CASSQRPGLDIQYF
d_gene: TRBD1; abundance: -; j_gene: TRBJ2-7; v_gene: TRBV15; CDR3nt: TGTGCCACCAGCAGAGATGGCAGGGGGCTGAGGTACGAGCAGTACTTC; CDR3aa: CATSRDGRGLRYEQYF
d_gene: -; abundance: few; j_gene: TRBJ2-1; v_gene: TRBV7-3; CDR3nt: TGTGCCAGCAGCTTAATGGCCTCGGGGAATGAGCAGTTCTTC; CDR3aa: CASSLMASGNEQFF
d_gene: -; abundance: -; j_gene: TRBJ2-3; v_gene: TRBV30; CDR3nt: TGTGCCTGGCGCCCCCAGGGGTACAGCACAGATACGCAGTATTTT; CDR3aa: CAWRPQGYSTDTQYF
d_gene: -; abundance: -; j_gene: TRBJ2-1; v_gene: TRBV5-4; CDR3nt: TGTGCCAGCAGCGGCCGGGATTCGCACAATGAGCAGTTCTTC; CDR3aa: CASSGRDSHNEQFF
d_gene: TRBD1; abundance: -; j_gene: TRBJ2-1; v_gene: TRBV6-1; CDR3nt: TGTGCCAGCAGAGAAGGACAGGGGGGTTACAATGAGCAGTTCTTC; CDR3aa: CASREGQGGYNEQFF
d_gene: TRBD2; abundance: -; j_gene: TRBJ2-1; v_gene: TRBV24-1; CDR3nt: TGTGCCACCAGTGACAATAGCGGGGGAGTGTACAATGAGCAGTTCTTC; CDR3aa: CATSDNSGGVYNEQFF
d_gene: TRBD1; abundance: -; j_gene: TRBJ1-6; v_gene: TRBV19; CDR3nt: TGTGCCAGTAGTCCGACAGGGGGTAATTCACCCCTCCACTTT; CDR3aa: CASSPTGGNSPLHF
d_gene: -; abundance: -; j_gene: TRBJ2-1; v_gene: TRBV11-2; CDR3nt: TGTGCCAGCAGCGTTAGGGGACAAGTAGCCTACAATGAGCAGTTCTTC; CDR3aa: CASSVRGQVAYNEQFF
d_gene: TRBD1; abundance: -; j_gene: TRBJ2-5; v_gene: TRBV10-3; CDR3nt: TGTGCCACAAGGGTACAGGGGTTTTTCCAAGAGACCCAGTACTTC; CDR3aa: CATRVQGFFQETQYF
d_gene: -; abundance: -; j_gene: TRBJ2-3; v_gene: TRBV4-2; CDR3nt: TGTGCCAGCAGCCAAACCCCCACCGGGCTCGGGGGAGATACGCAGTATTTT; CDR3aa: CASSQTPTGLGGDTQYF
d_gene: TRBD1; abundance: once; j_gene: TRBJ2-7; v_gene: TRBV3-1/TRBV3-2; CDR3nt: TGTGCCAGCAGTACCGGGACAGGAGCCTACGAGCAGTACTTC; CDR3aa: CASSTGTGAYEQYF
d_gene: -; abundance: -; j_gene: TRBJ1-1; v_gene: TRBV5-1; CDR3nt: TGCGCCAGCAGCTTGGCAGGGAAGGTCACTGAAGCTTTCTTT; CDR3aa: CASSLAGKVTEAFF
d_gene: -; abundance: -; j_gene: TRBJ1-4; v_gene: TRBV6-5; CDR3nt: TGTGCCAGCAGTTCTCGCAGGATCTCAACTAATGAAAAACTGTTTTTT; CDR3aa: CASSSRRISTNEKLFF
d_gene: -; abundance: -; j_gene: TRBJ1-5; v_gene: TRBV7-2; CDR3nt: TGTGCCAGCAGCTCAGGATCGACGAGGGGCAATCAGCCCCAGCATTTT; CDR3aa: CASSSGSTRGNQPQHF
d_gene: TRBD1; abundance: -; j_gene: TRBJ2-3; v_gene: TRBV7-2; CDR3nt: TGTGCCAGCAGCTTATTTAGCAGGACAGGGTACACAGATACGCAGTATTTT; CDR3aa: CASSLFSRTGYTDTQYF
d_gene: -; abundance: -; j_gene: TRBJ1-6; v_gene: TRBV6-5; CDR3nt: TGTGCCAGCAGTTACTCGGGGCGGGAGGCAGGTTGGGCCCTCCACTTT; CDR3aa: CASSYSGREAGWALHF
d_gene: -; abundance: -; j_gene: TRBJ2-3; v_gene: TRBV5-1; CDR3nt: TGCGCCAGCAGCCGACGGACTACGGCCTTCACAGATACGCAGTATTTT; CDR3aa: CASSRRTTAFTDTQYF
d_gene: TRBD1; abundance: -; j_gene: TRBJ2-7; v_gene: TRBV7-2; CDR3nt: TGTGCCAGCAGCTTAGCGTCTGGACAGGGCTACGAGCAGTACTTC; CDR3aa: CASSLASGQGYEQYF
d_gene: -; abundance: -; j_gene: TRBJ1-5; v_gene: TRBV2; CDR3nt: TGTGCCAGCAGTCCCCAGTCATATCAGCCCCAGCATTTT; CDR3aa: CASSPQSYQPQHF
d_gene: TRBD1; abundance: few; j_gene: TRBJ1-1; v_gene: TRBV7-2; CDR3nt: TGTGCCAGCAGATCCTATGCCGGGACAGTGCTCATGAACACTGAAGCTTTCTTT; CDR3aa: CASRSYAGTVLMNTEAFF
d_gene: TRBD1; abundance: -; j_gene: TRBJ1-4; v_gene: TRBV15; CDR3nt: TGTGCCACCAGCAGACCGGGGACAGGGGCTAATGAAAAACTGTTTTTT; CDR3aa: CATSRPGTGANEKLFF